Listed below are T cell receptor beta chains from one sample, sequenced in a study of long-term antiretroviral therapy in people with HIV. Assay used: immunoSEQ multiplex PCR; TCRdb lists only in-frame clones, some missing. The data hold about 39,000 clones, with approximately 85% observed a single time. The material sequenced was unsorted PBMCs, taken 3.1 years after starting antiretroviral therapy. The source is a woman between 45 and 60 years old with HIV. CDR3s include the opening cysteine and the closing phenylalanine or tryptophan. Each record gives: V gene, CDR3 protein.

TRBV30,CAWTPGVPNSYGYTF
TRBV5-1,CASSPWGTVVAFF
TRBV30,CAWSPGAGNTIYF
TRBV7-6,CASSWDHSGETQYF
TRBV7-2,CASSFRGLAGGDGELFF
TRBV5-6,CASSFTNSVDTQYF
TRBV5-4,CASSSYTPSTDTQYF
TRBV6-6,CASSSPGQVGGYTF
TRBV6-1,CASSDQGEALYGYTF
TRBV4-3,CASSQDWPGGYEQYF
TRBV5-1,CASSLAGTLSNEKLFF
TRBV6-4,CASSESETAGNTIYF
TRBV28,CASSGRTGGSSPLHF
TRBV9,CASSVTSGGITDTQYF
TRBV7-2,CAAGASTDTQYF
TRBV19,CASASGGLSAQYF
TRBV7-9,CASSPSSYEQYF
TRBV5-5,CASSLALAGAEQYF
TRBV18,CASSEETGSSGYTF
TRBV5-7,CASSEASGGGGGETQYF
TRBV9,CASNPSDSPWRGQYF
TRBV6-1,CASSEVAGKAFF
TRBV10-3,CAISDRGSGGYTF
TRBV6-1,CASSEFGVYYEQYF
TRBV25-1,CASSVAGGHTGELFF
TRBV20-1,CSNLKGYTF
TRBV19,CASSLGLGTVREQYF
TRBV5-4,CASRDTRVHGYTF
TRBV11-2,CASSLPGPGELFF
TRBV29-1,CSAVMGEAFF
TRBV2,CASSEAFRNNEQFF
TRBV23-1,CASSQSFGEGGYTF
TRBV9,CASSVGASLLEGGELFF
TRBV6-1,CASRRSGGAYNEQFF
TRBV5-5,CASSSPTGTYGYTF
TRBV2,CASNDRFSGANVLTF
TRBV5-1,CASSLSPGTNYGYTF
TRBV18,CASSPIGQGRLDTQYF
TRBV13,CASSPRNGGAETQYF
TRBV5-4,CASSPNTRGGTDTQYF
TRBV5-1,CASDEGFATGELFF
TRBV7-8,CASSRQLQETQYF
TRBV7-2,CASSKTLYGYTF
TRBV5-4,CASSLAGTGGEQYF
TRBV19,CASRGGAGGYTF